This TCR beta chain is from a study of cytotoxic CD8 clonotypes in ibrutinib-treated CLL. Study results and limitations: Sustained-remission and progressing patients had different sampling times. While tracking circulating CD8+ T-cell counts, baseline clonality exceeded that of age-matched healthy donors.

The CDR3 consists of 13 residues. V lost 2 bases to trimming and J lost 14 bases, with 18 bases between them. Per germline, CDR1 MNHNS and CDR2 SASEGT. Comment on this clone: Antigen specificity is unknown.

Investigators sourced around 1.9 micrograms of genomic DNA from cryopreserved PBMCs for TCR beta libraries. The intended depth for sequencing was 1 in 200,000 to 1 in 1 million T cells. Measured with immunoSEQ multiplex PCR; TCRdb has only the in-frame clones, and not every one. The repertoire holds about 150,000 clones, with 60% to 85% as singletons. This TCR was sampled from a human donor with chronic lymphocytic leukemia. The J gene is TRBJ1-1, the V gene TRBV6-1; the D is unclear. Specimen: PBMCs, collected after 24 months of ibrutinib treatment. CDR3: CASSENVGRQSFF. CDR3 DNA sequence: TGTGCCAGCAGTGAAAATGTTGGCAGGCAATCCTTCTTT.